Below, 10 T cell receptor beta chains from the same sample are listed, as sequenced in a study of OX40 agonist ivuxolimab in advanced cancers. TCRdb keeps only in-frame clones here, not all; method: immunoSEQ multiplex PCR. This sample has roughly 32,000 clones; 89% occur once, and the top ten carry around 24%. The sequencing here drew on CD4+ or CD8+ T cells sorted from blood, taken in a trial of the OX40 agonist ivuxolimab. These receptors all come from an adult with an advanced solid tumor such as melanoma, head and neck, liver or kidney cancer.

The chain joins TRBV28 to TRBJ1-5; perhaps TRBD1 as D (5 bases). The CDR3 extends over 15 amino acids. The germline CDR1 and CDR2 sequences are MDHEN and SYDVKM. Trimming took off 0 bases at V and 4 bases at J, with 10 bases between the two ends. The CDR3 sequence: CASSLWGRRNQPQHF. The CDR3 DNA sequence: TGTGCCAGCAGTTTATGGGGGCGCAGGAATCAGCCCCAGCATTTT.

This clone has just a few counts. The V and J genes are TRBV2 and TRBJ1-6; D is possibly TRBD1 (5 bases). The CDR3 has 15 amino acids. Trimming removed 6 bases at V and 5 bases at J, with 14 bases between. Germline values: CDR1 SNHLY, CDR2 FYNNEI. The CDR3 loop reads CASSADRYNNSPLHF. The CDR3 bases are TGTGCCAGCAGCGCCGACAGATACAATAATTCACCCCTCCACTTT.

This clone has just one count. This chain joins TRBV30 and TRBJ2-3, with a possible D match to TRBD2 (5 bases). V was clipped by 1 base and J by 1 base, with 12 bases between them. Germline V lookup: CDR1 GTSNPN, CDR2 SVGIG (reference sequence). The CDR3 spans 15 residues. The CDR3 DNA reads TGTGCCTGGAGTGGAGGGCGGTGGGGCACAGATACGCAGTATTTT. This sequence encodes CAWSGGRWGTDTQYF. Combining the CDR3 with reference TRBV30 and TRBJ2-3 gives the whole variable domain SQTIHQWPATLVQPVGSPLSLECTVEGTSNPNLYWYRQAAGRGLQLLFYSVGIGQISSEVPQNLSASRPQDRQFILSSKKLLLSDSGFYLCAWSGGRWGTDTQYFGPGTRLTVL.

J is TRBJ2-2 and V is TRBV7-6; the D is unclear. V gave up 6 bases and J gave up 6 bases, with 8 bases separating them. CDR1 SGHVS and CDR2 FNYEAQ come from the germline V gene. This CDR3 region has 12 residues. CDR3 DNA sequence: TGTGCCAGCAGTTATGGGTCCGGGGAGCTGTTTTTT. This translates into CASSYGSGELFF.

The chain joins TRBV6-5 to TRBJ2-7; tentatively, D is TRBD1 (6 bases). This CDR3 is built from 14 residues. V was trimmed by 6 bases and J by 0 bases, leaving 12 bases between them. CDR1 MNHEY and CDR2 SVGAGI come from the germline V gene. CDR3 region: CASSGQTSSYEQYF. CDR3 coding DNA: TGTGCCAGCAGCGGACAGACAAGCTCCTACGAGCAGTACTTC.

The V call is TRBV15, the J call TRBJ2-6, with D unclear. CDR3 length: 16 amino acids. Germline V gene sequence: CDR1 LNHNV, CDR2 YYDKDF (reference sequence). Trimming stripped 0 bases from V and 2 bases from J, with 8 bases between. Here the CDR3 reads CATSRDGIAGANVLTF. The CDR3 DNA sequence: TGTGCCACCAGCAGAGATGGGATTGCTGGGGCCAACGTCCTGACTTTC.

This clone was counted between two and nine times. This chain joins TRBV20-1 and TRBJ1-1; no definite D call. Per germline, CDR1 DFQATT and CDR2 SNEGSKA (reference sequence). V shed 3 bases and J shed 7 bases, with 6 bases lying between them. This CDR3 has 10 amino acids. The CDR3 DNA reads as TGCAGTGCTAGCGTACTTGAAGCTTTCTTT. Translation gives CSASVLEAFF.

CDR3 protein: CASSLADNNEQFF. CDR3 coding DNA: TGTGCCAGCAGCTTAGCCGATAACAATGAGCAGTTCTTC. The rearrangement links TRBV7-9 to TRBJ2-1; D uncertain. The CDR3 is 13 residues long. V was pared by 0 bases and J by 5 bases, with 5 bases between. Germline CDR1 reads SEHNR; CDR2 reads FQNEAQ (reference sequence).

V and J are TRBV21-1 and TRBJ2-5; the table assigns TRBD2, which was not confirmed against the DNA. TRBV21-1 is annotated as a pseudogene. This CDR3 is built from 12 residues. CDR3 bases: TGTGCCAGCGGAGGCTCACAAGAGACCCAGTACTTC. Translated, it gives CASGGSQETQYF.

As DNA, the CDR3 is TGTGCCACCCGGGACAGGGGTAATTCACCCCTCCACTTT. Translation: CATRDRGNSPLHF. V usage is TRBV28 and J usage is TRBJ1-6; 10 bases line up with TRBD1. This CDR3 region has 13 residues. The germline gives CDR1 MDHEN, CDR2 SYDVKM. V lost 10 bases and J lost 6; bases outside the gene matches: 3.